The 5 T cell receptor beta chains listed next were all sequenced from one sample in a study of cytomegalovirus exposure and HLA in healthy donors. With 60 Vbeta and 13 Jbeta primers, the PCR was carried out. Generated by immunoSEQ multiplex PCR, the TCRdb table keeps only in-frame clones and is missing some. The sample has 110,000 to 150,000 clones, around three quarters seen once. Sequenced sample: PBMCs. These receptors all stem from a man aged 40-49 years in good health and CMV-seronegative.

The rearrangement joins TRBV9 to TRBJ2-1, with TRBD2 identical over 13 bases. V was pared by 4 bases and J by 0 bases, with 4 bases of the junction left unmatched. CDR1 SGDLS and CDR2 YYNGEE come from the germline V gene. The CDR3 totals 17 residues. The CDR3 bases are TGTGCCAGCAGCAAGGGACTAGCGGGGAACTCCTACAATGAGCAGTTCTTC. Protein: CASSKGLAGNSYNEQFF.

The table lists this clone with a few counts. V is TRBV10-3 and J is TRBJ2-2, with TRBD1 matching over 8 bases. The CDR3 spans 14 residues. CDR1 is ENHRY and CDR2 is SYGVKD in the germline V gene. Unmatched junction bases numbered 10, after V lost 10 bases and J lost 6 bases. CDR3 in amino acids: CATLGTGRPGELFF. For the CDR3, the DNA is TGTGCCACGCTCGGGACAGGAAGACCCGGGGAGCTGTTTTTT.

The chain recombines TRBV6-6 with TRBJ1-3, with D unresolved. CDR3 length: 13 amino acids. Germline loops: CDR1 MNHNY, CDR2 SVGAGI (reference sequence). Between the trimmed V and J ends, which lost 6 bases and 3 bases, there was a span of 9 bases. CDR3 DNA: TGTGCCAGCAGCCCACTCCATGGAAACACCATATATTTT. As protein: CASSPLHGNTIYF.

This clone has only a few counts. The chain is built from TRBV6-1 and TRBJ2-6; D gene uncertain. From germline, CDR1 is MNHNS and CDR2 SASEGT. V shed 6 bases and J shed 0 bases, with 3 bases lying between them. This CDR3 has 13 residues. The CDR3 nucleotides read TGTGCCAGCAGCCGCTCTGGGGCCAACGTCCTGACTTTC. Its translation is CASSRSGANVLTF.

This clone was recorded a few times. This chain uses TRBV28 with TRBJ1-2, with a weak D call TRBD1 (5 bases). This CDR3 has 15 residues. Trimming removed 1 base from V and 3 bases from J, with 12 bases in between. CDR1 and CDR2 (germline): MDHEN, SYDVKM. CDR3: CASSLFWARDYGYTF. The CDR3 DNA follows: TGTGCCAGCAGTTTATTTTGGGCCAGGGACTATGGCTACACCTTC.